The 16 T cell receptor beta chains listed next were all sequenced from one sample in a study of T cell responses to AZD1222 COVID-19 vaccine. Profiled with immunoSEQ multiplex PCR; TCRdb holds only in-frame clones, not every one. The sample holds some 90,000 clones, approximately 83% seen once. Sample: peripheral blood, taken on day 0 of AZD1222 vaccination. The receptors here all came from an adult in good health.

There are a few counts of this clone. The chain combines TRBV5-4 with TRBJ1-4; no clear D gene. This CDR3 spans 14 amino acids. Trimming left V 6 bases short and J 2 bases short, with 11 bases between. CDR1 and CDR2 from the germline V gene are SGHNT and YYREEE (reference sequence). The DNA of the CDR3 is TGTGCCAGCACCTCATTCGGGACTAATGAAAAACTGTTTTTT. Protein sequence: CASTSFGTNEKLFF.

The chain uses TRBV14 and TRBJ2-7; 9 nucleotides align to TRBD2. Germline CDR1 reads SGHDN; CDR2 reads FVKESK. The ends lost 5 bases at V and 7 bases at J; junction bases unmatched: 12. The length of the CDR3 is 15 residues. The CDR3 spells CASSSGVAGVWEQYF. DNA of the CDR3: TGTGCCAGCAGCTCCGGGGTAGCGGGAGTATGGGAGCAGTACTTC. The full variable domain, its missing parts supplied by reference TRBV14 and TRBJ2-7, is EAGVTQFPSHSVIEKGQTVTLRCDPISGHDNLYWYRRVMGKEIKFLLHFVKESKQDESGMPNNRFLAERTGGTYSTLKVQPAELEDSGVYFCASSSGVAGVWEQYFGPGTRLTVT.

The rearrangement uses TRBV5-5 and TRBJ2-1; 10 nucleotides match TRBD1. CDR1 SGHKS and CDR2 YYEKEE come from the germline V gene (reference sequence). This CDR3 has 17 amino acids. V lost 0 bases, J lost 2 bases, and 5 bases stayed unmatched. In nucleotides, the CDR3 is TGTGCCAGCAGCTTGGGGGCGGGGACAGGGGCCTACAATGAGCAGTTCTTC. Translating it yields CASSLGAGTGAYNEQFF.

The J gene is TRBJ2-7, the V gene TRBV9; D gene uncertain. Germline lookup yields CDR1 SGDLS and CDR2 YYNGEE. Trimming stripped 0 bases from V and 0 bases from J, with 10 bases between. This CDR3 spans 15 amino acids. The DNA of the CDR3 is TGTGCCAGCAGCGTAGAACCGACTCACTCCTACGAGCAGTACTTC. The encoded protein is CASSVEPTHSYEQYF.

The V gene is TRBV7-3, the J gene TRBJ1-2; a possible D gene is TRBD1 (5 bases). This CDR3 contains 17 residues. Germline assignment: CDR1 SGHTA and CDR2 FQGTGA. Between the trimmed V and J ends, which lost 3 bases and 3 bases, there was a span of 20 bases. The CDR3 nucleotides are TGTGCCAGCAGCTTCTTCGGGGACGCCTATGGAGACTATGGCTACACCTTC. It specifies CASSFFGDAYGDYGYTF.

The chain has TRBV19 and TRBJ1-5; the D gene is possibly TRBD1 (5 bases). The CDR3 has 14 residues. V dropped 3 bases and J dropped 4 bases, with 10 bases sitting between them. Germline lookup yields CDR1 LNHDA and CDR2 SQIVND (reference sequence). Here the CDR3 reads CASSMSGSNQPQHF. CDR3 in DNA: TGTGCCAGTAGTATGTCAGGGAGTAATCAGCCCCAGCATTTT.

The chain has TRBV28 and TRBJ1-2; the D is unclear. Between the trimmed V and J ends, which lost 5 bases and 0 bases, there was a span of 10 bases. There are 14 residues in the CDR3. The germline V gene encodes CDR1 MDHEN and CDR2 SYDVKM. In nucleotides, the CDR3 is TGTGCCAGCAGTACGTACCCCTCTAACTATGGCTACACCTTC. Its translation is CASSTYPSNYGYTF.

J is TRBJ2-1 and V is TRBV19, with D unclear. Germline CDR1 and CDR2: LNHDA and SQIVND (reference sequence). The V gene lost 1 base and the J gene lost 4 bases, with 17 bases spanning the gap. The CDR3 contains 17 residues. CDR3 in amino acids: CASSIGAGRRPYNEQFF. The CDR3 bases are TGTGCCAGTAGTATAGGGGCTGGCCGACGACCATACAATGAGCAGTTCTTC. The whole variable domain, filled in from reference TRBV19 and TRBJ2-1, reads DGGITQSPKYLFRKEGQNVTLSCEQNLNHDAMYWYRQDPGQGLRLIYYSQIVNDFQKGDIAEGYSVSREKKESFPLTVTSAQKNPTAFYLCASSIGAGRRPYNEQFFGPGTRLTVL.

The chain carries TRBV2 and TRBJ2-2; D is possibly TRBD1 (7 bases). In germline, CDR1 is SNHLY, CDR2 FYNNEI. CDR3 length: 18 amino acids. V was pared by 10 bases and J by 5 bases, with 29 bases between. CDR3 DNA: TGTGCCACCCGCCCCCTAAAACAGGGGCCAGGAGGGACCGGGGAGCTGTTTTTT. This encodes CATRPLKQGPGGTGELFF.

This rearrangement joins TRBV6-5 to TRBJ1-2; 7 bases fit TRBD1. The V gene's germline CDR1 is MNHEY and CDR2 SVGAGI. The CDR3 runs to 14 residues. Trimming at V came to 6 bases and at J to 5 bases, leaving 9 bases not matched to a gene. The CDR3 coding sequence is TGTGCCAGCAGGTGGGACGGGACAGTTTATGGCTACACCTTC. Encoded protein: CASRWDGTVYGYTF.

The rearrangement joins TRBV4-2 to TRBJ1-4; 10 bases fit TRBD1. The J segment lost 3 bases and the V segment lost 3 bases, leaving 13 bases of the junction unmatched. The CDR3 is 19 residues long. The germline CDR1 and CDR2 sequences are LGHNA and YNFKEQ. The CDR3 coding sequence is TGTGCCAGCAGCCAGACCCTCCTGACAGGGGGCTTTTCTAATGAAAAACTGTTTTTT. It encodes CASSQTLLTGGFSNEKLFF.

Only one count was recorded for this clone. The chain couples TRBV6-1 to TRBJ2-5; tentative D call: TRBD1 (6 bases). This CDR3 region has 15 residues. CDR1 and CDR2 from the germline V gene are MNHNS and SASEGT. V shed 4 bases and J shed 1 base, with 13 bases lying between them. The CDR3 coding sequence is TGTGCCAGCAGTGTAGCACAGGGTGGCCAAGAGACCCAGTACTTC. Translated: CASSVAQGGQETQYF.

This clone was found a few times. The chain employs TRBV5-1 and TRBJ2-5, with TRBD1 matching over 9 bases. The CDR3 extends over 17 amino acids. Trimming at V came to 0 bases and at J to 4 bases, leaving 10 bases not matched to a gene. Per the germline V gene, CDR1 is SGHRS and CDR2 is YFSETQ. The CDR3 bases are TGCGCCAGCAGCTTGGGGGACAGGGAAGATATCGGAGAGACCCAGTACTTC. The encoded protein is CASSLGDREDIGETQYF.

This chain joins TRBV27 and TRBJ1-2; D gene unclear. V was trimmed by 5 bases and J by 3 bases, leaving 10 bases between them. Germline CDR1 reads MNHEY; CDR2 reads SMNVEV (reference sequence). This CDR3 spans 13 amino acids. CDR3 residues: CASSGPAYYGYTF. The CDR3 DNA is TGTGCCAGCAGTGGTCCGGCCTACTATGGCTACACCTTC.

V and J are TRBV10-3 and TRBJ1-6, with D maybe TRBD1 (5 bases). Germline assignment: CDR1 ENHRY and CDR2 SYGVKD. The CDR3 sequence is 14 residues long. V was trimmed by 2 bases and J by 7 bases, leaving 9 bases between them. The chain's CDR3 is CAISEGQGNSPLHF. As DNA, the CDR3 is TGTGCCATCAGTGAGGGGCAGGGAAATTCACCCCTCCACTTT.

The rearrangement uses TRBV5-1 and TRBJ2-1; possible D gene TRBD1, 6 bases. V was pared by 0 bases and J by 6 bases, with 13 bases between. Germline assignment: CDR1 SGHRS and CDR2 YFSETQ. This CDR3 has 15 amino acids. The CDR3 nucleotides are TGCGCCAGCAGCTTGGGGAACAGGGATCCCAATGAGCAGTTCTTC. Its translation: CASSLGNRDPNEQFF.